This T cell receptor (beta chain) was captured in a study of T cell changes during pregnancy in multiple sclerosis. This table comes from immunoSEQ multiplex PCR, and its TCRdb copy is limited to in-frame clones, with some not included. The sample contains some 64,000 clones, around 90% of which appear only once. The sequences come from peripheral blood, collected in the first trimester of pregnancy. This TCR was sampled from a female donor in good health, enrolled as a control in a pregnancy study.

The DNA of the CDR3 is TGTGCTAGTGGGCAGGACAGGGGACCCTACGAGCAGTACTTC. Protein: CASGQDRGPYEQYF. J is TRBJ2-7 and V is TRBV12-5, with TRBD1 identical over 9 bases. This CDR3 is 14 amino acids long. CDR1 LGHNT and CDR2 FRNRAP come from the germline V gene. V trimming: 6 bases; J trimming: 2 bases; junction bases outside the gene matches: 5. Combining the CDR3 with reference TRBV12-5 and TRBJ2-7 gives the whole variable domain DARVTQTPRHKVTEMGQEVTMRCQPILGHNTVFWYRQTMMQGLELLAYFRNRAPLDDSGMPKDRFSAEMPDATLATLKIQPSEPRDSAVYFCASGQDRGPYEQYFGPGTRLTVT.